Below, 21 T cell receptor beta chains from the same sample are listed, as sequenced in a study of beta chain features in type 1 diabetes. Study-wide results and limits: All four CD4+ subsets from Type 1 diabetes patients carried moderately but significantly shorter TCRB CDR3s.

These receptors' antigens are unknown. TCRB transcripts that were expressed got sequenced, as all of the isolated RNA had been reverse transcribed. Generated by immunoSEQ multiplex PCR, the TCRdb table keeps only in-frame clones and is missing some. The sample lists roughly 330,000 clones; approximately 12% were seen once. What was sequenced was naive CD4+ T cells from blood. These receptors were obtained from a woman younger than 35 with type 1 diabetes.

The table lists this clone with a few counts. The V gene is TRBV23-1, the J gene TRBJ1-2; tentatively, D is TRBD1 (5 bases). TRBV23-1 is sorted into the ORF group, with uncertain function. V lost 4 bases and J lost 8, with 14 bases in between. This CDR3 has 13 residues. The CDR3 loop reads CASSLGQKGGYTF. DNA for the CDR3: TGCGCCAGCAGTCTGGGGCAGAAGGGGGGCTACACCTTC.

This clone was detected a few times. The chain recombines TRBV10-3 with TRBJ1-2, with 9 bases lining up with TRBD1. CDR3 length: 13 amino acids. The germline gives CDR1 ENHRY, CDR2 SYGVKD. Trimming cost V 4 bases and J 7 bases; bases outside gene matches: 4. The CDR3 reads CAISGDRATGYTF. CDR3 nucleotide sequence: TGTGCCATCAGTGGGGACAGGGCTACTGGCTACACCTTC.

The J gene is TRBJ2-1, the V gene TRBV1; the D call of TRBD2 is as the table states it, not checked on the DNA. TRBV1 is a pseudogene. The CDR3 length is 13 residues. The CDR3 DNA sequence: TGCACCAGCAGCCGATCGTTCGGGACTAACGGTCTCTTC. Amino acid sequence: CTSSRSFGTNGLF.

V gene TRBV9 combines with J gene TRBJ1-2; 7 positions agree with TRBD1. CDR3 length: 14 amino acids. Germline V gene data show CDR1 as SGDLS and CDR2 as YYNGEE. Losses at the gene ends were 4 bases for V and 2 bases for J; bases not matched to a gene: 5. Here the CDR3 DNA reads TGTGCCAGCAGCCCCGAGACAGGGAACTATGGCTACACCTTC. Its protein product is CASSPETGNYGYTF.

This clone was picked up a small number of times. The chain uses TRBV9 and TRBJ2-7; D possibly corresponds to TRBD2 (6 bases). The germline CDR1 and CDR2 sequences are SGDLS and YYNGEE. CDR3 length: 14 residues. Between the trimmed V and J ends, which lost 3 bases and 6 bases, there was a span of 16 bases. As DNA, the CDR3 is TGTGCCAGCAGCGGGTCCTCAAGGGGAGGCGAGCAGTACTTC. Its protein product is CASSGSSRGGEQYF.

This clone was observed a handful of times. The chain uses TRBV19 and TRBJ1-5, with TRBD1 matching over 10 bases. This CDR3 is built from 15 residues. Looked up from germline, CDR1 is LNHDA and CDR2 is SQIVND (reference sequence). With V trimmed by 9 bases and J by 0 bases, 5 bases remained unmatched. CDR3 in DNA: TGTGCCAGGGGACAGGGGAAGATTAGCAATCAGCCCCAGCATTTT. This translates into CARGQGKISNQPQHF.

CDR3 protein: CASSGLAGRHEQFF. The DNA for the CDR3 is TGTGCCAGCAGCGGACTAGCAGGCAGGCACGAGCAGTTCTTC. The chain carries TRBV5-4 and TRBJ2-1; 8 bases are shared with TRBD2. V was pared by 4 bases and J by 10 bases, with 10 bases of the junction left unmatched. This CDR3 is built from 14 residues. Germline V CDR1 and CDR2: SGHNT, YYREEE (reference sequence).

The sample holds a few counts of this clone. The CDR3 region has the DNA TGTGCCACCCGACTAGCTGATGAGCAGTTCTTC. This translates into CATRLADEQFF. This chain connects TRBV15 to TRBJ2-1; 7 bases map to TRBD2. Germline assignment: CDR1 LNHNV and CDR2 YYDKDF (reference sequence). This CDR3 has 11 residues. The V and J ends lost 8 bases and 8 bases, in that order; junction bases with no gene match: 3.

This chain uses TRBV5-1 with TRBJ1-1; D uncertain. V dropped 0 bases and J dropped 6 bases, with 6 bases sitting between them. The CDR3 runs to 12 residues. Germline V CDR1 and CDR2: SGHRS, YFSETQ. CDR3 DNA: TGCGCCAGCAGCTTGGATGGCTCTGAAGCTTTCTTT. Translation: CASSLDGSEAFF.

This clone was seen a few times. This chain's CDR3 is CASSQPGLAEFNEQFF. The CDR3 DNA is TGCGCCAGCAGCCAACCTGGACTAGCGGAATTCAATGAGCAGTTCTTC. The rearrangement joins TRBV4-3 to TRBJ2-1; 10 bases map to TRBD2. The CDR3 has 16 amino acids. The V gene end was trimmed by 2 bases and the J gene end by 6 bases; junction bases not matched to a gene: 7. CDR1 is LGHNA, CDR2 YSLEER, per germline.

This clone was seen a few times. V is TRBV6-5 and J is TRBJ2-5; D gene ambiguous. V shed 7 bases and J shed 4 bases, with 13 bases lying between them. The germline V gene has CDR1 MNHEY and CDR2 SVGAGI. This CDR3 has 13 amino acids. CDR3 amino acids: CASNPTGAETQYF. The CDR3 nucleotides read TGTGCCAGCAACCCGACCGGAGCAGAGACCCAGTACTTC.

The J gene is TRBJ2-1, the V gene TRBV15; a weak D match, TRBD2 (5 bases). This CDR3 spans 14 amino acids. Germline CDR1 LNHNV, CDR2 YYDKDF (reference sequence). V was pared by 1 base and J by 4 bases, with 8 bases between. Here the CDR3 DNA reads TGTGCCACCAGCAGAGTGGGCGGGTACAATGAGCAGTTCTTC. As protein: CATSRVGGYNEQFF.

With respect to this clone: This specimen includes other DNA sequences encoding the same CDR3. The chain employs TRBV5-1 and TRBJ2-2; possibly TRBD1 for D (6 bases). V gave up 4 bases and J gave up 4 bases, with 11 bases separating them. The CDR3 runs to 14 residues. Germline lookup yields CDR1 SGHRS and CDR2 YFSETQ. CDR3 in DNA: TGCGCCAGCAGCCAGACAGGTACCACCGGGGAGCTGTTTTTT. Translating gives CASSQTGTTGELFF.

The chain employs TRBV9 and TRBJ1-1, with D unclear. V lost 3 bases and J 1 base, leaving 19 bases between the germline ends. Germline CDR1 is SGDLS and CDR2 is YYNGEE. The CDR3 runs to 17 residues. DNA for the CDR3: TGTGCCAGCAGCGGGAGGGATTTACGAAGAACGAACACTGAAGCTTTCTTT. This encodes CASSGRDLRRTNTEAFF.

This clone was picked up a small number of times. The chain links TRBV11-2 to TRBJ2-1; 9 nucleotides line up with TRBD2. Germline V CDR1 and CDR2: SGHAT, FQNNGV. With V trimmed by 5 bases and J by 3 bases, 5 bases remained unmatched. The CDR3 is made up of 15 amino acids. The CDR3 DNA reads as TGTGCCAGCAGCGCCCGACTAGCGGACTACAATGAGCAGTTCTTC. Translated, it gives CASSARLADYNEQFF.

The V call is TRBV6-1, the J call TRBJ2-5, with D perhaps matching TRBD2 (6 bases). The V and J ends lost 1 base and 3 bases respectively, with 9 bases between them. The V gene's germline CDR1 is MNHNS and CDR2 SASEGT. The CDR3 is 14 residues long. The CDR3 DNA follows: TGTGCCAGCAGTGAAGGGGCTAGCGAAGAGACCCAGTACTTC. It specifies CASSEGASEETQYF.

This chain links TRBV18 with TRBJ2-3, with TRBD2 matching over 9 bases. Germline V lookup: CDR1 KGHSH, CDR2 LQKENI. The CDR3 extends over 15 amino acids. V lost 3 bases, J lost 2 bases, and 3 bases stayed unmatched. Here the CDR3 DNA reads TGTGCCAGCTCACCGCTAGCGGGATCCACAGATACGCAGTATTTT. It translates to CASSPLAGSTDTQYF.

As concerns this clone: Relative to the germline gene, one junction end is altered; a read error may explain this. The chain links TRBV5-1 to TRBJ2-3; TRBD2 matches 7 bases. The CDR3 is 15 amino acids. Germline V gene data show CDR1 as SGHRS and CDR2 as YFSETQ. This CDR3 is CASTLTGGYTDTQYF. Here the CDR3 DNA reads TGCGCCAGCACCTTGACGGGAGGCTACACAGATACGCAGTATTTT.

This clone showed up just a few times. The chain recombines TRBV30 with TRBJ1-1; D is unclear. Germline V CDR1 and CDR2: GTSNPN, SVGIG (reference sequence). Trimming shortened V by 0 bases and J by 1 base, and 9 bases separated the two germline ends. This CDR3 is built from 14 residues. The CDR3 sequence: CAWSVRYGNTEAFF. CDR3 bases: TGTGCCTGGAGTGTACGGTACGGGAACACTGAAGCTTTCTTT.

This clone was seen more than once but under ten times. The J gene is TRBJ1-1, the V gene TRBV28; D is perhaps TRBD1 (6 bases). The CDR3 sequence is 14 residues long. Germline V gene lookup returns CDR1 MDHEN and CDR2 SYDVKM. V lost 5 bases and J lost 4, with 14 bases in between. In DNA form, the CDR3 reads TGTGCCAGCAGTGAAGTCCAGGGGAGCACTGAAGCTTTCTTT. Amino acids: CASSEVQGSTEAFF.

This chain links TRBV2 with TRBJ2-5, with D uncertain. The germline gives CDR1 SNHLY, CDR2 FYNNEI. The V end was cut by 6 bases, the J end by 5 bases, with 16 bases between. CDR3 length equals 14 residues. The CDR3 loop is CASSPDVVGETQYF. In DNA, the CDR3 is TGTGCCAGCAGCCCCGATGTGGTCGGGGAGACCCAGTACTTC.